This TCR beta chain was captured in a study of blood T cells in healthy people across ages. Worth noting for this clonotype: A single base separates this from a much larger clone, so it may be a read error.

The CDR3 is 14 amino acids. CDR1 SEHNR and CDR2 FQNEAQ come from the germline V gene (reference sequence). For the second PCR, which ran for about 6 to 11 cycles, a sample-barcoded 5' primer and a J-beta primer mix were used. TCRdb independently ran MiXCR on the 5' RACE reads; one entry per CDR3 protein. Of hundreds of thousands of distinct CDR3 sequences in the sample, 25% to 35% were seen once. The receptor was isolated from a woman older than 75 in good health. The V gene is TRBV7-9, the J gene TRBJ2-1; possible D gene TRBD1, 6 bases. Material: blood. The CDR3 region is CARSQDSSYNEQFF. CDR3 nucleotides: TGTGCCCGCAGCCAGGACAGCTCCTACAATGAGCAGTTCTTC. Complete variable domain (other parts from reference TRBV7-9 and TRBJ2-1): DTGVSQNPRHKITKRGQNVTFRCDPISEHNRLYWYRQTLGQGPEFLTYFQNEAQLEKSRLLSDRFSAERPKGSFSTLEIQRTEQGDSAMYLCARSQDSSYNEQFFGPGTRLTVL.